This is a list of T cell receptor beta chains from one sample in a study of regulatory T cells in long-lasting Graves disease. Each CDR3 protein is one row after TCRdb ran MiXCR on the multiplex PCR reads. The data show hundreds of thousands of distinct CDR3 sequences, with 20% to 25% seen just once and roughly 7.7% held by the top ten. Sequenced here: peripheral blood mononuclear cells (PBMCs), sampled when the disease was refractory, from a patient treated with antithyroid drugs. The receptors stem from a female donor with Graves disease. The CDR3 runs from the conserved cysteine through the conserved F or W. D genes are given only for firm matches. Not all rows give a size; the values are once, few, many and, for expanded clones, a class.

TRBJ1-6 | TRBV2 | many | NA | TGTGCCAGCCGAAGTGGGCAGGGCTATTCACCCCTCCACTTT | CASRSGQGYSPLHF
TRBJ1-2 | TRBV15 | many | NA | TGTGCCACCAGCAGAAAGCAGGGACCTACCTATGGCTACACCTTC | CATSRKQGPTYGYTF
TRBJ2-2 | TRBV6-1 | NA | NA | TGTGCCAGCAAAGGGAACACCGGGGAGCTGTTTTTT | CASKGNTGELFF
TRBJ2-7 | TRBV13 | NA | TRBD1 | TGTGCCAGCAGCCGACGACACAGGGGAGACGTCTACGAGCAGTACTTC | CASSRRHRGDVYEQYF
TRBJ2-7 | TRBV7-8 | NA | TRBD1 | TGTGCCAGCAGCATTAACAGGGGGAACGAGCAGTACTTC | CASSINRGNEQYF
TRBJ2-5 | TRBV5-6 | few | TRBD2 | TGTGCCAGCAGCTTGGATAGCGGGATCCGAGAGACCCAGTACTTC | CASSLDSGIRETQYF
TRBJ1-1 | TRBV6-2/TRBV6-3 | once | NA | TGTGCCAGCAGCCACCAACAGCGGGCGGCTGTTGCTTTCTTT | CASSHQQRAAVAFF
TRBJ1-1 | TRBV29-1 | few | TRBD1 | TGCAGTACTGAGGAGGGGGCGTCGAACACTGAAGCTTTCTTT | CSTEEGASNTEAFF
TRBJ2-7 | TRBV9 | few | NA | TGTGCCAGCAGCCCAAACCACGTTTATTCCTACGAGCAGTACTTC | CASSPNHVYSYEQYF
TRBJ2-1 | TRBV28 | once | TRBD2 | TGTGCCAGCAGTTTCCCCCGGACTAGCGGGAGGGATGGGTCCTACAATGAGCAGTTCTTC | CASSFPRTSGRDGSYNEQFF
TRBJ2-5 | TRBV6-9 | many | NA | TGTGCCAGCAGTTACTCCGAGCGAGGGGATAAAGAGACCCAGTACTTC | CASSYSERGDKETQYF
TRBJ1-4 | TRBV6-1 | NA | NA | TGTGCCAGCACCTCACCGGGGGCCCGGAGGGAAAAACTGTTTTTT | CASTSPGARREKLFF
TRBJ2-3 | TRBV2 | NA | TRBD2 | TGTGCCAGCAGCCTTAGCGGGGGCGCAGATACGCAGTATTTT | CASSLSGGADTQYF
TRBJ1-1 | TRBV7-8 | NA | NA | TGTGCCAGCAGCTTTCAACTCGGGGTGGACACTGAAGCTTTCTTT | CASSFQLGVDTEAFF
TRBJ1-5 | TRBV6-2/TRBV6-3 | few | TRBD1 | TGTGCCAGCAGTTACCCGAGAAACAGACAGGGAATTAGCAATCAGCCCCAGCATTTT | CASSYPRNRQGISNQPQHF
TRBJ1-1 | TRBV2 | NA | NA | TGTGCCAGCGGGACCCCGGCTTTCTTT | CASGTPAFF
TRBJ2-5 | TRBV7-2 | many | TRBD2 | TGTGCCAGCAGCTTAGAACTAGCGGGATCACAAGAGACCCAGTACTTC | CASSLELAGSQETQYF
TRBJ2-7 | TRBV28 | many | TRBD1 | TGTGCCAGCAGTATTATGAGGGGGCCCTACGAGCAGTACTTC | CASSIMRGPYEQYF
TRBJ1-2 | TRBV2 | many | NA | TGTGCCAGCAGGGACAATAACTATGGCTACACCTTC | CASRDNNYGYTF
TRBJ1-1 | TRBV24-1 | many | NA | TGTGCCACCAGTGACCCGCCGAACACTGAAGCTTTCTTT | CATSDPPNTEAFF
TRBJ1-2 | TRBV7-9 | many | NA | TGTGCCACCAGCTTAGGCAGGGGTTATGGCTACACCTTC | CATSLGRGYGYTF
TRBJ1-5 | TRBV28 | many | NA | TGTGCCAGCAGTTCACCTAGGACGGACCCTGGTCAGCCCCAGCATTTT | CASSSPRTDPGQPQHF
TRBJ1-2 | TRBV12-3/TRBV12-4 | many | NA | TGTGCCAGCAGTTTGCAAAGGGGAACTGGCTACACCTTC | CASSLQRGTGYTF
TRBJ1-2 | TRBV6-5 | many | NA | TGTGCCAGCAGTTATGGGGCAGGGGATAACTATGGCTACACCTTC | CASSYGAGDNYGYTF
TRBJ1-5 | TRBV20-1 | NA | NA | TGCAGTGCTAGATCGAACCCAGATCAGCCCCAGCATTTT | CSARSNPDQPQHF
TRBJ2-5 | TRBV6-5 | many | NA | TGTGCCAGCAGTTCCAGTGGGGAAGAGACCCAGTACTTC | CASSSSGEETQYF
TRBJ2-1 | TRBV11-2 | NA | NA | TGTGCCAGCAGCTTATTCGGAGGGGAGGATGAGCAGTTCTTC | CASSLFGGEDEQFF
TRBJ1-2 | TRBV6-1 | many | NA | TGTGCCAGCAAGGGAACCGGGACGTATGGCTACACCTTC | CASKGTGTYGYTF
TRBJ2-7 | TRBV10-1 | NA | NA | TGCGCCAGAAGGGAAAAGCAGTACTTC | CARREKQYF
TRBJ2-1 | TRBV11-3 | few | NA | TGTGCCAGCAGCTTAGGAGTCCCCCTGCCTAATGAGCAGTTCTTC | CASSLGVPLPNEQFF